A single sample is the source of the 26 T cell receptor beta chains below, sequenced in a study of blood T cell repertoires in COVID-19. Sequencing was performed with immunoSEQ multiplex PCR; in TCRdb, only in-frame clones are kept and a portion is missing. The sample yields about 67,000 clones, roughly three quarters seen once. Sequencing was carried out using peripheral blood. The source is a woman aged 60-75 years with acute or convalescent COVID-19.

The chain has TRBV6-5 and TRBJ1-1, with 7 bases fitting TRBD1. V shed 6 bases, J shed 1 base, and the junction held 5 bases outside the gene matches. Germline loops: CDR1 MNHEY, CDR2 SVGAGI. The CDR3 is 14 residues long. In DNA form, the CDR3 reads TGTGCCAGCAGACTTACAGGGGAGAACACTGAAGCTTTCTTT. It specifies CASRLTGENTEAFF.

The chain combines TRBV10-3 with TRBJ1-6, with TRBD1 identical over 9 bases. The CDR3 length is 16 residues. V shed 2 bases, J shed 11 bases, and the junction held 10 bases outside the gene matches. The germline CDR1 and CDR2 sequences are ENHRY and SYGVKD. The CDR3 nucleotides are TGTGCCATCAGTGAGAACCCACGGGACAGGGTTCCACCCCTCCACTTT. Translating gives CAISENPRDRVPPLHF.

For this clone: Sequence at one end of the junction differs from germline and may be a read error. The chain combines TRBV7-7 with TRBJ2-3; 9 bases are shared with TRBD2. Germline V gene sequence: CDR1 SSHAT, CDR2 FNYEAQ (reference sequence). This CDR3 contains 16 residues. CDR3 region: CASSPGGAGGTITQYF. The DNA for the CDR3 is TGTGCTAGCAGCCCGGGGGGAGCGGGGGGAACCATTACGCAGTATTTT. Full variable domain (remainder filled in from reference TRBV7-7 and TRBJ2-3): GAGVSQSPRYKVTKRGQDVTLRCDPISSHATLYWYQQALGQGPEFLTYFNYEAQPDKSGLPSDRFSAERPEGSISTLTIQRTEQRDSAMYRCASSPGGAGGTITQYFGPGTRLTVL.

This chain connects TRBV2 to TRBJ1-3, with 7 positions matching TRBD1. Germline V CDR1 and CDR2: SNHLY, FYNNEI. V dropped 4 bases and J dropped 4; count of bases not matched to a gene: 4. There are 14 residues in the CDR3. The CDR3 DNA follows: TGTGCCAGCAGTGCGAGGGGGCCGGGAAACACCATATATTTT. This gives the protein CASSARGPGNTIYF.

This clone appeared a few times. The V gene is TRBV7-9, the J gene TRBJ2-7; D may be TRBD1 (5 bases). CDR1 is SEHNR and CDR2 is FQNEAQ in the germline V gene (reference sequence). The CDR3 has 14 amino acids. The V end lost 3 bases, the J end lost 0 bases, and 9 bases lay between the germline ends. CDR3 nucleotides: TGTGCCAGCAGCTTGGCCAGGGACTCCTACGAGCAGTACTTC. Translated, it gives CASSLARDSYEQYF.

This clone was observed once. This chain's CDR3 is CASSFPGGELFF. The CDR3 bases are TGTGCCAGCAGCTTCCCGGGCGGGGAGCTGTTTTTT. This rearrangement joins TRBV14 to TRBJ2-2, with D unclear. V lost 5 bases and J 7 bases, leaving 8 bases between the germline ends. Per the germline V gene, CDR1 is SGHDN and CDR2 is FVKESK. The CDR3 runs to 12 residues.

The chain employs TRBV4-1 and TRBJ1-2; 9 bases fit TRBD1. V was pared by 4 bases and J by 8 bases, with 8 bases of the junction left unmatched. Germline CDR1 and CDR2: MGHRA and YSYEKL. CDR3 length equals 14 residues. The CDR3: CASSPFGQGYGYTF. CDR3 DNA sequence: TGCGCCAGCAGCCCTTTCGGACAGGGGTACGGCTACACCTTC.

The chain couples TRBV10-3 to TRBJ2-1; 11 bases agree with TRBD2. J gave up 4 bases and V 6 bases, and 5 bases lay outside the gene matches. The germline CDR1 and CDR2 sequences are ENHRY and SYGVKD. The CDR3 runs 15 residues. The CDR3 coding sequence is TGTGCCATCAGATCGGGACTAGCGGAATACAATGAGCAGTTCTTC. Its translation: CAIRSGLAEYNEQFF.

This chain joins TRBV19 and TRBJ1-6, with 7 nucleotides matching TRBD1. Germline V gives CDR1 LNHDA, CDR2 SQIVND (reference sequence). This CDR3 region has 16 residues. V was pared by 1 base and J by 7 bases, with 7 bases of the junction left unmatched. CDR3 region: CASSIVRDSPNSPLHF. CDR3 coding DNA: TGTGCCAGTAGTATAGTCCGGGACAGCCCAAATTCACCCCTCCACTTT. Complete variable domain (other parts from reference TRBV19 and TRBJ1-6): DGGITQSPKYLFRKEGQNVTLSCEQNLNHDAMYWYRQDPGQGLRLIYYSQIVNDFQKGDIAEGYSVSREKKESFPLTVTSAQKNPTAFYLCASSIVRDSPNSPLHFGNGTRLTVT.

This clone was counted between two and nine times. The CDR3 sequence: CASSPRRGSYNEQFF. In DNA, the CDR3 is TGTGCCAGCAGTCCTCGGAGGGGATCCTACAATGAGCAGTTCTTC. The J gene is TRBJ2-1, the V gene TRBV3-1 (or the pseudogene TRBV3-2); the D gene is possibly TRBD2 (6 bases). The CDR3 has 15 amino acids. V was trimmed by 6 bases and J by 1 base, leaving 13 bases between them. CDR1 and CDR2 from the germline V gene are LGHDT and YNNKEL (reference sequence).

This chain uses TRBV28 with TRBJ2-1; D gene unclear. The germline V gene encodes CDR1 MDHEN and CDR2 SYDVKM. V lost 4 bases and J lost 9, with 25 bases in between. This CDR3 contains 17 residues. DNA of the CDR3: TGTGCCAGCAGTTCCGAATCAACGGTACCACCCCTCACTGAGCAGTTCTTC. Protein product: CASSSESTVPPLTEQFF.

The genes are TRBV7-8 and TRBJ1-5; 9 positions agree with TRBD1. Per germline, CDR1 SGHVS and CDR2 FQNEAQ. CDR3 length equals 16 residues. V was pared by 2 bases and J by 4 bases, with 6 bases of the junction left unmatched. CDR3 in amino acids: CASSLYGTGKNQPQHF. In DNA form, the CDR3 reads TGTGCCAGCAGCTTATATGGGACAGGGAAGAATCAGCCCCAGCATTTT.

As DNA, the CDR3 is TGTGCCAGCAGTGAAGCGACAGGCCCGAGCACAGATACGCAGTATTTT. This sequence encodes CASSEATGPSTDTQYF. This chain uses TRBV2 with TRBJ2-3; TRBD1 might be the D (6 bases). Germline assignment: CDR1 SNHLY and CDR2 FYNNEI. CDR3 length: 16 amino acids. The V gene lost 0 bases and the J gene lost 0 bases, with 10 bases spanning the gap.

The V gene is TRBV27, the J gene TRBJ1-2, with 7 bases aligning to TRBD1. Germline CDR1 reads MNHEY; CDR2 reads SMNVEV (reference sequence). The V segment lost 5 bases and the J segment 4 bases; nucleotides outside the gene matches: 19. This CDR3 region has 18 residues. CDR3 in DNA: TGTGCCAGCAGTGCCAGGACAGGAAGGGCCCCGAGTGCCTATGGCTACACCTTC. Amino acids: CASSARTGRAPSAYGYTF.

The chain uses TRBV30 and TRBJ1-1; a possible D gene is TRBD1 (5 bases). Trimming stripped 2 bases from V and 6 bases from J, with 22 bases between. Germline assignment: CDR1 GTSNPN and CDR2 SVGIG (reference sequence). The CDR3 sequence is 16 residues long. The CDR3 DNA reads TGTGCCTGGAGTACGGCCGTACGGGGGTATTCTGCTGAAGCTTTCTTT. Translated, it gives CAWSTAVRGYSAEAFF.

V is TRBV7-9 and J is TRBJ2-1; 11 bases are shared with TRBD1. The germline gives CDR1 SEHNR, CDR2 FQNEAQ (reference sequence). The CDR3 loop spans 15 amino acids. J was trimmed by 3 bases and V by 4 bases; bases with no gene match: 2. The CDR3, as DNA: TGTGCCAGCAGCTCCGGGACAGGGGGCTACAATGAGCAGTTCTTC. It encodes CASSSGTGGYNEQFF. The variable domain in full, with the rest retrieved from reference TRBV7-9 and TRBJ2-1, is DTGVSQNPRHKITKRGQNVTFRCDPISEHNRLYWYRQTLGQGPEFLTYFQNEAQLEKSRLLSDRFSAERPKGSFSTLEIQRTEQGDSAMYLCASSSGTGGYNEQFFGPGTRLTVL.

This clone was counted a few times. The DNA of the CDR3 is TGTGCCAGTAGTATTGAGGGAGGGGGGCCCGGGGAGCCCCAGCATTTT. It yields the protein CASSIEGGGPGEPQHF. This sequence joins TRBV19 and TRBJ1-5; TRBD1 might be the D (6 bases). Germline CDR1 reads LNHDA; CDR2 reads SQIVND (reference sequence). The CDR3 runs to 16 residues. Trimming left V 3 bases short and J 8 bases short, with 20 bases between.

The chain combines TRBV5-1 with TRBJ2-1; D not certain. Germline V gene sequence: CDR1 SGHRS, CDR2 YFSETQ. V was pared by 4 bases and J by 4 bases, with 12 bases between. This CDR3 is 14 amino acids long. The DNA for the CDR3 is TGCGCCAGCAGCGAGGCAGTCACTTACAATGAGCAGTTCTTC. Amino acids: CASSEAVTYNEQFF.

The J gene is TRBJ2-1, the V gene TRBV5-1; 9 bases are shared with TRBD1. The germline CDR1 and CDR2 sequences are SGHRS and YFSETQ. The CDR3 length is 14 residues. Losses at the gene ends were 5 bases for V and 4 bases for J; bases not matched to a gene: 4. The CDR3 DNA sequence: TGCGCCAGCAGGGGACAGGGAGCTTACAATGAGCAGTTCTTC. Encoded protein: CASRGQGAYNEQFF.

This clone has only a few counts. The gene calls are TRBV18 and TRBJ1-3; D ambiguous. The CDR3 has 17 amino acids. The germline gives CDR1 KGHSH, CDR2 LQKENI. V was pared by 3 bases and J by 0 bases, with 15 bases between. CDR3 protein: CASSPRPEALSGNTIYF. The CDR3 DNA reads TGTGCCAGCTCACCGAGGCCCGAGGCCCTCTCTGGAAACACCATATATTTT. The whole variable domain, filled in from reference TRBV18 and TRBJ1-3, reads NAGVMQNPRHLVRRRGQEARLRCSPMKGHSHVYWYRQLPEEGLKFMVYLQKENIIDESGMPKERFSAEFPKEGPSILRIQQVVRGDSAAYFCASSPRPEALSGNTIYFGEGSWLTVV.

This clone was recorded a few times. The chain joins TRBV13 to TRBJ1-6, with TRBD1 matching 7 bases. Trimming at V came to 3 bases and at J to 4 bases, leaving 6 bases not matched to a gene. Germline V gene lookup returns CDR1 PRHDT and CDR2 FYEKMQ (reference sequence). CDR3 size: 16 residues. DNA for the CDR3: TGTGCCAGCAGCTTTAGGGACAGTCCGTATAATTCACCCCTCCACTTT. Residues: CASSFRDSPYNSPLHF.

This chain joins TRBV7-8 and TRBJ2-5, with 7 nucleotides matching TRBD2. The germline V gene has CDR1 SGHVS and CDR2 FQNEAQ. The V and J ends lost 5 bases and 5 bases, in that order; junction bases with no gene match: 8. The CDR3 is 14 residues long. This chain's CDR3 is CASSRERGRETQYF. The DNA for the CDR3 is TGTGCCAGCAGCCGAGAGCGGGGCCGGGAGACCCAGTACTTC.

The V and J genes are TRBV9 and TRBJ1-1; the D is unclear. Germline V gives CDR1 SGDLS, CDR2 YYNGEE. V shed 3 bases and J shed 6 bases, with 18 bases lying between them. The CDR3 is made up of 15 amino acids. The CDR3 DNA sequence: TGTGCCAGCAGCGGCCCAGGTGGACTTACGCCTGAAGCTTTCTTT. This sequence encodes CASSGPGGLTPEAFF. Full variable domain (outside the CDR3, taken from reference TRBV9 and TRBJ1-1): DSGVTQTPKHLITATGQRVTLRCSPRSGDLSVYWYQQSLDQGLQFLIQYYNGEERAKGNILERFSAQQFPDLHSELNLSSLELGDSALYFCASSGPGGLTPEAFFGQGTRLTVV.

The count of this clone is one. CDR3 amino acids: CASAQGAGTYEQYF. The CDR3 DNA follows: TGTGCCAGCGCACAGGGGGCGGGAACCTACGAGCAGTACTTC. The chain joins TRBV27 to TRBJ2-7; 9 positions match TRBD1. Losses at the gene ends were 8 bases for V and 2 bases for J; bases not matched to a gene: 7. Germline loops: CDR1 MNHEY, CDR2 SMNVEV (reference sequence). The CDR3 covers 14 residues.

The chain has TRBV5-1 and TRBJ1-1; possibly TRBD1 for D (6 bases). Per the germline V gene, CDR1 is SGHRS and CDR2 is YFSETQ. V lost 7 bases, J lost 0 bases, and 19 bases lay in between. The length of the CDR3 is 16 residues. CDR3 sequence (DNA): TGCGCCAGCGCCGGAGGACAGTGGGAAATGAACACTGAAGCTTTCTTT. Its protein is CASAGGQWEMNTEAFF.

This chain links TRBV19 with TRBJ1-5; D is unresolved. CDR3 length: 13 residues. Trimming took 1 base from V and 4 from J, leaving 5 bases between them. CDR1 and CDR2 from the germline V gene are LNHDA and SQIVND (reference sequence). CDR3 sequence: CASSIARNQPQHF. The CDR3 nucleotides are TGTGCCAGTAGTATAGCGCGGAATCAGCCCCAGCATTTT.